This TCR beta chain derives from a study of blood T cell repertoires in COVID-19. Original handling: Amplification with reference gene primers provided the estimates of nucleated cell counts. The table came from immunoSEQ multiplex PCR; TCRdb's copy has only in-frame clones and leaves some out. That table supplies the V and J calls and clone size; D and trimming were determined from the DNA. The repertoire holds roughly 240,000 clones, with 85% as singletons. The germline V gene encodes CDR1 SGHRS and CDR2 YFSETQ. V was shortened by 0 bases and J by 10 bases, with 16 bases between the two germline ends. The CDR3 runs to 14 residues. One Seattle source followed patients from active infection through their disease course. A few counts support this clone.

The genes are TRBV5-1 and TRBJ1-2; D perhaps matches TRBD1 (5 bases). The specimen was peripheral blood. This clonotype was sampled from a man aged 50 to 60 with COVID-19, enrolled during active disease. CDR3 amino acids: CASSLDQGTATYTF. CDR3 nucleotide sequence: TGCGCCAGCAGCTTGGACCAGGGTACAGCAACCTACACCTTC. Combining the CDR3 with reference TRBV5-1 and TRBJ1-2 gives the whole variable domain KAGVTQTPRYLIKTRGQQVTLSCSPISGHRSVSWYQQTPGQGLQFLFEYFSETQRNKGNFPGRFSGRQFSNSRSEMNVSTLELGDSALYLCASSLDQGTATYTFGSGTRLTVV.